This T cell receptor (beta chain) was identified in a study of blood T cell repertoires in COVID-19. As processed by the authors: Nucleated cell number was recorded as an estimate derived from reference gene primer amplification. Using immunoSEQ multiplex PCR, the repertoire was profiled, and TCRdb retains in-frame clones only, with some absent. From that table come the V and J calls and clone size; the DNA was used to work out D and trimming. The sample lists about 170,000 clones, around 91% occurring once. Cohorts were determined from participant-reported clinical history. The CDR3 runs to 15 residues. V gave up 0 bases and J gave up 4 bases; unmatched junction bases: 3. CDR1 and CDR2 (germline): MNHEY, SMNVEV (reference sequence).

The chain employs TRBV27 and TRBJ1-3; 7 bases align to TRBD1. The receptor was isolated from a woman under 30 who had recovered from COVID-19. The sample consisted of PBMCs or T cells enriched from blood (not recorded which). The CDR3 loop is CASSLSRDRGNTIYF. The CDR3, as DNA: TGTGCCAGCAGTTTATCGAGGGACAGAGGAAACACCATATATTTT.